The TCR beta chain under discussion was sequenced for a study of cytomegalovirus exposure and HLA in healthy donors (dated by TCRdb to between 2016 and 2019). Broadly, across the study: An earlier analysis of some 550 of the donors reported 250 to 300 Gb of sequence data and some 120 million unique TCR beta sequences from around 200 million T cells. To predict cytomegalovirus infection status, the study brought together high-throughput TCR immunosequencing, statistical association of individual TCRs with disease status, and machine learning. Class I and class II HLA loci were covered by the typing at four-digit resolution. To study patterns of TCR occurrence, a later analysis re-analyzed previously published TCR beta repertoires from just over 650 donors and added high-resolution HLA genotyping. Every repertoire in the discovery cohort had been generated on one and the same sequencing platform. Among roughly 400 genotyped donors of the cohort, an average of 235,054 unique TCR beta nucleotide sequences were sequenced per donor, roughly 20% of them non-productive. A separate validation cohort of over a hundred different subjects was used in addition to the roughly 620-subject first cohort. Four or five DR-DQ haplotypes were handled as single units for association and clustering, since linkage in the cohort was strong. An earlier analysis of several hundred of the donors used high-throughput TCR beta sequencing to judge whether each TCR beta V gene segment behaved as functional or pseudogenic. Among the approximately 420 genotyped donors, about 83% belonged to the genetic ancestry cluster associated with self-reported Caucasian donors. Donor age, sex, ethnicity and CMV serostatus were collected together with the repertoire data. Rather than drawing on any new phenotypic data, the later analysis identified candidate immune exposures from TCR beta sequences and the way those sequences occurred across donors. Using immunosequencing, the study profiled T cell repertoires from 640 or so subjects and related those repertoires to cytomegalovirus serostatus. An early release that covered fewer than 800 HLA-typed donors contained approximately 300 gigabases of sequencing data and about 93 million unique TCR sequences. The number of typed donors differed by locus: about 620-630 for A, B, C, DRB1 and DQB1; 500 to 550 for DQA1; 606 for DPA1; and 450 to 480 for DPB1. A later genetic analysis used genome-wide SNP genotypes for about 65% of the roughly 700 donors, treating that subset as a discovery cohort. The study aimed to test whether signatures of past pathogen exposure could be identified by cataloging public T cell receptors.

To note about this clone: Its cognate antigen has yet to be identified. Base quality data are lacking; no much larger clone is found one base away.

The germline V gene encodes CDR1 ENHRY and CDR2 SYGVKD. V is pared back by 3 bases and J by 4 bases, with 15 bases lying between the germline termini. The cysteine opens and the phenylalanine closes a CDR3 of 16 amino acids. The kept DNA is CDR3 alone, 48 bases in frame from the first base. The cohort comprised hundreds of healthy bone marrow donors. All cohort members were sampled while nominally healthy, although unrecorded immune exposures were likely present. The donor was CMV seropositive and belonged to the group of about 290 seropositive cohort members. Every donor gave a peripheral blood sample, and the peripheral blood mononuclear cells from that sample were used for TCR beta sequencing. Genomic DNA was extracted from the blood cell samples with the Qiagen DNeasy Blood Extraction Kit. Receptor amplification or capture employed the immunoSEQ multiplex PCR assay. The multiplex PCR relied on a mix of 60 forward primers for TCR Vbeta segments and 13 reverse primers for TCR Jbeta segments. Amplification of the CDR3 region of rearranged TCR beta genes was performed with a multiplex PCR assay on genomic DNA. Amplified TCR beta libraries were sequenced as 87-base-pair reads on the Illumina HiSeq System. As for the authors' bioinformatics: Across the 600 to 700 repertoires, a later analysis counted some 81 million unique TCR beta chains, roughly 11 million of which were shared by at least two donors. A nearest-neighbor algorithm error-corrected the raw reads and collapsed the reads into unique sequences, merging closely related sequences to remove PCR and sequencing errors. V, D and J gene segments were assigned by aligning CDR3 sequences to IMGT reference sequences. For a sequence to be retained, a match of at least six nucleotides to both a V gene segment and a J gene segment was required. Rearrangements were classified as productive when the CDR3 lacked stop codons and remained in frame with V and J, and all other rearrangements were classified as non-productive. CDR3 was defined by IMGT convention, running from the second conserved V-encoded cysteine to the conserved J-encoded phenylalanine. In an earlier analysis of more than 550 of the donors, sequences lacking an unambiguous match to a single V gene segment were excluded. In an earlier analysis of 450 to 750 of the donors, a V segment was called functional when productive rearrangements were above 56.7%, and segregating when the standard deviation between donors exceeded 5%. To diagnose cytomegalovirus status from the catalog of TCR beta chain sequences, a statistical classification framework was built. In a later analysis, TCR nucleotide sequences were compared against IMGT/GENE-DB human TR gene sequences so that V and J genes could be assigned. The TCRdist pipeline was used in a later analysis to assign CDR3 sequences and most-parsimonious VDJ recombination scenarios. In a later analysis, each TCR beta chain was defined by its CDR3 amino acid sequence together with its V-gene family, and reads lacking a unique V-gene family were excluded. As a way to deal with suspected cross-contamination and a sequencing artifact, a later analysis dropped 500 to 700 nucleotide sequences that were highly shared and had low generation probability. In a later analysis, a clonal expansion index for each public chain was calculated from normalized within-repertoire ranks of inferred template counts. Generation probabilities in a later analysis came from a VDJ recombination model fitted to out-of-frame rearrangements, and those results were checked against IGoR. Hypergeometric tests were used in a later analysis to score TCR-TCR, TCR-HLA and TCR-CMV co-occurrence, with a repertoire-size bias correction applied to the TCR pairs. A later analysis estimated false discovery rates by permuting HLA or CMV assignments 20 times. In a later analysis, co-occurring TCRs were grouped with DBSCAN, and TCRdist sequence similarity was added when clustering was performed within HLA-allele-positive subsets. Repertoires with fewer than 30,000 or more than 120,000 public chains were left out of co-occurrence clustering, as were about 5 repertoires with anomalous nucleotide sharing. The table comes from immuneACCESS by way of TCRdb, which keeps in-frame sequences with V and J called. Part of the clones is missing from these tables; in studies checked, under half for an unresolved V gene and the rest for unknown reasons. V and J calls plus clone size are reproduced from that table; the DNA served to infer D and trimming. A total of 150,000 to 200,000 clones appear in this sample, just over 70% of them only once. The ten largest clones represent roughly 4.5% of the sample.

Here is what the overall study found, with its caveats: A group of highly shared sequence variants was considered likely to be a technical artifact of the sequencing pipeline. It was suggested by the authors that the approach could potentially be generalized to other disease states and immunological phenotypes. In a later analysis, several top co-occurrence clusters were reported to appear linked to parvovirus B19, influenza, CMV and Epstein-Barr virus. Only TCR beta chains were sequenced in this cohort, and the absence of alpha or paired-chain data limited detectable features. Because the 87-base-pair reads could not distinguish some IMGT-functional V segments, including TRBV6-2 and TRBV6-3, those segments were excluded. Specific HLA alleles were associated with some 15,000 TCR beta sequences at a false discovery rate of 0.05 in a later analysis. Most TCR sequences were observed very rarely across donors, whereas some public TCRs were present in many individuals. In an earlier analysis of some 500 of the donors, most TCR beta V segments were observed in productive rearrangements about 90% or about 30% of the time, broadly matching IMGT annotations. In a later analysis, the rate of TCR association differed among HLA loci, with DRB1 alleles having the most associated TCRs and HLA-C alleles having the fewest. The study listed 164 TCR beta chains as associated with cytomegalovirus. In vitro tests confirmed that three of the cytomegalovirus-associated TCR beta chains recognize cytomegalovirus antigens. In a later genetic analysis, fewer N-insertions in productive TCRs were reported among donors in an Asian-associated ancestry cluster than the roughly 670-donor mean. According to a later analysis, most CMV-associated TCR beta chains appeared to be HLA-restricted, and the HLA associations seemed to be driven largely by CMV exposure. Linkage disequilibrium might explain the correlated functional status among segregating V segments, but an unknown experimental factor could not be ruled out. Because HLA typing was missing for some donors at each locus, association tests included only the typed subset. The earlier analysis of almost 600 of the donors excluded around 17 rarely observed V segments, including chromosome 9 orphons, because counts were too low. The presence/absence analyses assumed that sequencing depth was roughly uniform across donors, and that assumption may not be true. In a later analysis, HLA-associated TCR beta chains showed more clonal expansion and lower generation probabilities than non-associated chains that were equally common. The only immune exposure information available for the cohort was CMV serostatus. A further reported finding was that TCR beta sequences accurately predicted the HLA-A and HLA-B alleles for most subjects in the first cohort. An association between a missense DCLRE1C variant and V-gene and J-gene trimming of TCR beta chains was found in a later genetic analysis and replicated in an independent cohort. Strong co-occurrence of HLA alleles, especially DR and DQ, made assigning TCR associations to individual alleles difficult. The classifier was reported to diagnose cytomegalovirus status with high specificity and sensitivity in both the original and validation cohorts.

The material sequenced was PBMCs. The rearranged chain carries TRBV10-3 and TRBJ2-2; possibly the D gene is TRBD2, per 6 matching bases. The receptor's source is a young man in good health and CMV-seropositive. At the DNA level, the sequence is TGTGCCATCAGTGATGAACGGGAGTGGGGCACCGGGGAGCTGTTTTTT. Its product reads: CAISDEREWGTGELFF.